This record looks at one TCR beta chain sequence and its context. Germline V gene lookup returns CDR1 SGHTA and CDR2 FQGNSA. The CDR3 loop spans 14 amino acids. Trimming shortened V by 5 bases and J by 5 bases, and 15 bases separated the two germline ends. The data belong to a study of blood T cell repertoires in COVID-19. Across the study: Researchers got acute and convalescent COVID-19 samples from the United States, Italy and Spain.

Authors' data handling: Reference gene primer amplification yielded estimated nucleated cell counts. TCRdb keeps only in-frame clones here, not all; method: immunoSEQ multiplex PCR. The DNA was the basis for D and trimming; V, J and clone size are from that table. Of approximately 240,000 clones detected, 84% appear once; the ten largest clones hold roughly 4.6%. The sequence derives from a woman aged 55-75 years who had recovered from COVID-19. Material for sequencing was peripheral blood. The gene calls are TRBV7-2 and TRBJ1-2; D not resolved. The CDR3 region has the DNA TGTGCCAGCAGCAACAGACGTGTAGATTATGGCTACACCTTC. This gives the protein CASSNRRVDYGYTF.